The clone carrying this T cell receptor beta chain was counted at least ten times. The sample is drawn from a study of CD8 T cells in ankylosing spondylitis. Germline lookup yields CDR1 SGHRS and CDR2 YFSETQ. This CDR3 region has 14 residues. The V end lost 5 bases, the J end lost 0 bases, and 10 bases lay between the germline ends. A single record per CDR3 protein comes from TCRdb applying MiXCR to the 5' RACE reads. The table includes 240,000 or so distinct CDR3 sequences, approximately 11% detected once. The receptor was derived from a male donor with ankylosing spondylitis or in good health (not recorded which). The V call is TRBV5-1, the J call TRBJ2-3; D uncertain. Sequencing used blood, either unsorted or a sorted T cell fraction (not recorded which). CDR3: CASSLATSTDTQYF. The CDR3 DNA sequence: TGCGCCAGCAGTTTAGCAACTAGCACAGATACGCAGTATTTT.